Below are 12 T cell receptor beta chains sequenced from a single sample in a study of blood T cell repertoires in COVID-19. The table came from immunoSEQ multiplex PCR; TCRdb's copy has only in-frame clones and leaves some out. The sample lists more than 85,000 clones; approximately 93% were seen once. The material sequenced was peripheral blood. Source of these receptors: a man in his sixties with acute or convalescent COVID-19.

The chain uses TRBV6-5 and TRBJ2-7; TRBD1 matches at 10 bases. V was pared by 5 bases and J by 5 bases, with 6 bases of the junction left unmatched. Germline V gene data show CDR1 as MNHEY and CDR2 as SVGAGI. The CDR3 is made up of 14 amino acids. The CDR3 here is CASSHIGTGDEQYV. The CDR3 coding sequence is TGTGCCAGCAGTCACATCGGGACAGGGGACGAGCAGTACGTC.

The rearrangement links TRBV5-5 to TRBJ2-2, with D possibly being TRBD1 (6 bases). From germline, CDR1 is SGHKS and CDR2 YYEKEE (reference sequence). The germline V and J ends were trimmed by 2 bases and 6 bases, with 11 bases remaining between them. CDR3 length: 14 amino acids. The CDR3 here is CASSLTGTPGELFF. The CDR3 region has the DNA TGTGCCAGCAGCTTAACCGGGACACCCGGGGAGCTGTTTTTT. The whole variable domain, remainder taken from reference TRBV5-5 and TRBJ2-2, is DAGVTQSPTHLIKTRGQQVTLRCSPISGHKSVSWYQQVLGQGPQFIFQYYEKEERGRGNFPDRFSARQFPNYSSELNVNALLLGDSALYLCASSLTGTPGELFFGEGSRLTVL.

J is TRBJ1-2 and V is TRBV9, with 8 bases fitting TRBD1. Germline-derived CDR1 and CDR2 are SGDLS and YYNGEE. CDR3 length equals 14 residues. Trimming removed 4 bases from V and 4 bases from J; junction bases left unmatched: 6. The CDR3 protein is CASSPGQGGYGYTF. For the CDR3, the DNA is TGTGCCAGCAGCCCAGGACAGGGCGGCTATGGCTACACCTTC. Complete variable domain (other parts from reference TRBV9 and TRBJ1-2): DSGVTQTPKHLITATGQRVTLRCSPRSGDLSVYWYQQSLDQGLQFLIQYYNGEERAKGNILERFSAQQFPDLHSELNLSSLELGDSALYFCASSPGQGGYGYTFGSGTRLTVV.

CDR3 DNA sequence: TGTGCCACCAGTGATCCTTTTAGCGGGGGCGCCTACAATGAGCAGTTCTTC. Amino acids: CATSDPFSGGAYNEQFF. The J gene is TRBJ2-1, the V gene TRBV24-1; 9 bases fit TRBD2. Germline CDR1 KGHDR, CDR2 SFDVKD. The length of the CDR3 is 17 residues. The ends lost 3 bases at V and 2 bases at J; junction bases unmatched: 7.

The chain recombines TRBV28 with TRBJ1-3; 8 bases map to TRBD1. With V trimmed by 6 bases and J by 2 bases, 9 bases remained unmatched. Germline assignment: CDR1 MDHEN and CDR2 SYDVKM. The CDR3 has 16 amino acids. DNA for the CDR3: TGTGCCAGCAGCCAGACCGGACAGGGCGCTGGAAACACCATATATTTT. Its protein product is CASSQTGQGAGNTIYF. The variable domain in full, with the rest retrieved from reference TRBV28 and TRBJ1-3, is DVKVTQSSRYLVKRTGEKVFLECVQDMDHENMFWYRQDPGLGLRLIYFSYDVKMKEKGDIPEGYSVSREKKERFSLILESASTNQTSMYLCASSQTGQGAGNTIYFGEGSWLTVV.

This clone appeared a few times. CDR3 DNA: TGTGCCAGCAGCCAACACGGCGGAACCGGGGAGCTGTTTTTT. Its translation: CASSQHGGTGELFF. V and J are TRBV14 and TRBJ2-2; the D is unclear. This CDR3 comprises 14 residues. CDR1 and CDR2 (germline): SGHDN, FVKESK. V lost 2 bases, J lost 5 bases, and 9 bases lay in between.

The V call is TRBV29-1, the J call TRBJ2-3; the D gene is possibly TRBD1 (6 bases). CDR1 SQVTM and CDR2 ANQGSEA come from the germline V gene. CDR3 length: 12 residues. Trimming took 4 bases from V and 6 from J, leaving 11 bases between them. The CDR3 DNA reads as TGCAGCGTTGTAGGGGGAGTGGATACGCAGTATTTT. Encoded protein: CSVVGGVDTQYF.

This chain joins TRBV18 and TRBJ1-2, with unresolved D. CDR1 KGHSH and CDR2 LQKENI come from the germline V gene. The length of the CDR3 is 13 residues. Trimming pared 3 bases from V and 3 bases from J, leaving 8 bases between. The CDR3 here is CASSPQEHYGYTF. The CDR3 bases are TGTGCCAGCTCACCCCAGGAACACTATGGCTACACCTTC.

The genes are TRBV15 and TRBJ1-5; D unresolved. Germline V CDR1 and CDR2: LNHNV, YYDKDF (reference sequence). The CDR3 totals 13 residues. The germline V and J ends were trimmed by 2 bases and 11 bases, with 13 bases remaining between them. This CDR3 is CATSRLSRGTQHF. The DNA of the CDR3 is TGTGCCACCAGCAGACTCTCCCGGGGAACCCAGCATTTT.

This sequence joins TRBV21-1 and TRBJ2-5; the listed D gene, TRBD2, was not tested against the DNA. TRBV21-1 is annotated as a pseudogene. The CDR3 has 14 amino acids. CDR3 nucleotides: TGTGCCAGCAGCAAAGGAGGCCGACGGGAGACCCAGTACTTC. Translating gives CASSKGGRRETQYF.

The chain employs TRBV10-1 and TRBJ2-1, with 7 bases fitting TRBD2. Germline V lookup: CDR1 WNHNN, CDR2 SYGVQD (reference sequence). Trimming removed 3 bases from V and 6 bases from J; junction bases left unmatched: 14. The CDR3 contains 17 residues. This CDR3 reads CASSDLERPRGSNEQFF. The CDR3 coding sequence is TGCGCCAGCAGTGACCTAGAAAGACCGCGGGGGAGCAATGAGCAGTTCTTC.

This sequence joins TRBV5-1 and TRBJ2-3, with 12 bases fitting TRBD2. The V and J ends lost 2 bases and 4 bases, in that order; junction bases with no gene match: 5. CDR1 and CDR2 from the germline V gene are SGHRS and YFSETQ. The CDR3 loop spans 16 amino acids. CDR3 DNA sequence: TGCGCCAGCAGCTTCACTAGCGGGAGGACCGCAGATACGCAGTATTTT. Its translation is CASSFTSGRTADTQYF.